Below, 28 T cell receptor beta chains from the same sample are listed, as sequenced in a study of molecular identifiers for immune sequencing clone quantification. TCRdb independently ran MiXCR on the PCR reads; one entry per CDR3 protein. Of about 500,000 distinct CDR3 sequences in the sample, 20% to 25% were seen once. The sample consisted of naive CD8+ T cells from blood, with Jurkat cell RNA spiked in. Subset reported: FACS-sorted CD8+CD4-CCR7+CD45RA+ naive T cells. These receptors all stem from a human donor in good health. Some libraries in this study had Jurkat cell RNA spiked in.

Turning to this clonotype: This clone may be a read error of a much larger clone one base away. V and J are TRBV27 and TRBJ2-4, with D possibly TRBD2 on 7 matching bases. CDR1 MNHEY and CDR2 SMNVEV come from the germline V gene (reference sequence). The CDR3 runs 15 residues. The CDR3 spells CACSLGGAGINIQYF. CDR3 bases: TGTGCCTGCAGTTTAGGGGGGGCGGGGATAAACATTCAGTACTTC.

This clonotype was detected once. Likely a read error: the CDR3 ends without its conserved phenylalanine or tryptophan. The chain is built from TRBV5-6 and TRBJ1-5, with a possible D match to TRBD1 (6 bases). This CDR3 spans 16 amino acids. The V gene's germline CDR1 is SGHDT and CDR2 YYEEEE. Between the trimmed V and J ends, which lost 4 bases and 0 bases, there was a span of 14 bases. The DNA for the CDR3 is TGTGCCAGCAGCCCCCGGGACACTCATAGCAATCAGCCCCAGCATCTT. Its translation: CASSPRDTHSNQPQHL.

V and J are TRBV6-1 and TRBJ2-3; possibly TRBD1 for D (5 bases). The CDR3 runs to 16 residues. Germline values: CDR1 MNHNS, CDR2 SASEGT. V lost 3 bases, J lost 0 bases, and 13 bases lay in between. CDR3 sequence (DNA): TGTGCCAGCAGTGAGTTCGTGCAGGGCAGCACAGATACGCAGTATTTT. Protein: CASSEFVQGSTDTQYF.

This clonotype was detected many times. This chain links TRBV29-1 with TRBJ1-2; no clear D. V shed 5 bases and J shed 3 bases, with 7 bases lying between them. The CDR3 has 11 amino acids. In germline, CDR1 is SQVTM, CDR2 ANQGSEA. For the CDR3, the DNA is TGCAGCGTTCGTCCCGACTATGGCTACACCTTC. Encoded protein: CSVRPDYGYTF.

Turning to this clonotype: One junction end disagrees with the germline gene, perhaps due to a read error. The chain recombines TRBV30 with TRBJ2-7; 7 bases are shared with TRBD2. CDR3 length: 13 residues. CDR1 is GTSNPN, CDR2 SVGIG, per germline (reference sequence). CDR3 protein: CAWSPGGMYGQYF. The CDR3 region has the DNA TGTGCCTGGAGTCCCGGGGGGATGTACGGGCAGTACTTC.

This clonotype was counted only a few times. The genes are TRBV19 and TRBJ1-5; 8 bases agree with TRBD1. The V and J ends lost 3 bases and 3 bases, in that order; junction bases with no gene match: 7. Germline values: CDR1 LNHDA, CDR2 SQIVND (reference sequence). This CDR3 comprises 16 residues. The CDR3: CASSIASRGHNQPQHF. The CDR3 region has the DNA TGTGCCAGTAGTATTGCAAGCAGGGGGCACAATCAGCCCCAGCATTTT.

V usage is TRBV19 and J usage is TRBJ1-1; 11 bases map to TRBD1. Germline-derived CDR1 and CDR2 are LNHDA and SQIVND (reference sequence). The CDR3 length is 14 residues. The J segment lost 5 bases and the V segment lost 6 bases, leaving 5 bases of the junction unmatched. CDR3 coding DNA: TGTGCCAGTAGCGCCGGGACAGGGGGAACTGAAGCTTTCTTT. This gives the protein CASSAGTGGTEAFF.

The CDR3 nucleotides are TGCGCCAGCAGCCAAGTGGAGGGGGTCAACACTGAAGCTTTCTTT. Protein sequence: CASSQVEGVNTEAFF. The V call is TRBV4-1, the J call TRBJ1-1; D perhaps matches TRBD1 (6 bases). With 1 base removed from V and 2 bases from J, the gap between germline ends came to 11 bases. CDR3 length: 15 amino acids. The germline CDR1 and CDR2 sequences are MGHRA and YSYEKL.

This chain connects TRBV9 to TRBJ1-1; D is unresolved. The CDR3 totals 13 residues. V shed 4 bases and J shed 0 bases, with 7 bases lying between them. Germline CDR1 is SGDLS and CDR2 is YYNGEE. CDR3 region: CASSTRLNTEAFF. As DNA, the CDR3 is TGTGCCAGCAGCACCCGCCTGAACACTGAAGCTTTCTTT.

This clonotype was detected many times. The chain has TRBV7-9 and TRBJ2-7, with TRBD1 matching 7 bases. Unmatched junction bases numbered 9, after V lost 5 bases and J lost 2 bases. CDR1 SEHNR and CDR2 FQNEAQ come from the germline V gene (reference sequence). The CDR3 runs 15 residues. CDR3 sequence (DNA): TGTGCCAGCAGCCCTCAGGACAGGACCACCTACGAGCAGTACTTC. Translated, it gives CASSPQDRTTYEQYF.

Many counts were recorded for this clonotype. The chain links TRBV16 to TRBJ2-7, with D tentatively TRBD1 (7 bases). Germline-derived CDR1 and CDR2 are KGHSY and FQNENV. CDR3 length: 14 residues. Between the trimmed V and J ends, which lost 4 bases and 2 bases, there was a span of 12 bases. The CDR3 protein is CASSRGDSPYEQYF. The CDR3 DNA reads as TGTGCCAGCAGCCGCGGGGACAGTCCCTACGAGCAGTACTTC.

At least ten counts were recorded for this clonotype. The rearrangement uses TRBV5-1 and TRBJ2-1; 9 positions match TRBD2. The CDR3 has 16 amino acids. V shed 4 bases, J shed 4 bases, and the junction held 9 bases outside the gene matches. Per the germline V gene, CDR1 is SGHRS and CDR2 is YFSETQ. The CDR3 nucleotides read TGCGCCAGCAGCCAATCTAGCGGGGTAGTTTACAATGAGCAGTTCTTC. Amino acids: CASSQSSGVVYNEQFF.

This clonotype was detected ten times or more. The chain joins TRBV29-1 to TRBJ2-2; TRBD2 aligns across 10 bases. Germline loops: CDR1 SQVTM, CDR2 ANQGSEA. This CDR3 contains 15 residues. Trimming took 3 bases from V and 5 from J; bases not matched to a gene: 6. This CDR3 reads CSVERSSGSTGELFF. CDR3 coding DNA: TGCAGCGTTGAGAGGTCTAGCGGGAGTACCGGGGAGCTGTTTTTT.

As for this clonotype: At one end the junction does not follow the germline gene, possibly because of a read error. This sequence joins TRBV28 and TRBJ1-1; the D gene is possibly TRBD1 (6 bases). Germline V gives CDR1 MDHEN, CDR2 SYDVKM. The CDR3 has 16 residues. The CDR3 protein is CTSSFIGGAKWDEAFF. DNA for the CDR3: TGTACCAGCAGCTTCATTGGGGGCGCGAAGTGGGATGAAGCTTTCTTT.

V usage is TRBV6-5 and J usage is TRBJ1-1, with TRBD1 as a possible D gene (5 bases). Germline V gene lookup returns CDR1 MNHEY and CDR2 SVGAGI. The CDR3 contains 15 residues. With 4 bases removed from V and 4 bases from J, the gap between germline ends came to 16 bases. CDR3 loop: CASSSSPGLGTEAFF. The CDR3 DNA reads TGTGCCAGCAGTTCAAGCCCAGGGCTGGGCACTGAAGCTTTCTTT.

This clonotype came up a few times. This sequence joins TRBV9 and TRBJ2-2; D might be TRBD1 or TRBD2, each matching 5 bases. CDR3 length equals 17 residues. Germline V gene lookup returns CDR1 SGDLS and CDR2 YYNGEE. With 4 bases removed from V and 0 bases from J, the gap between germline ends came to 16 bases. CDR3 sequence reads: CASSQSGREPNTGELFF. CDR3 DNA sequence: TGTGCCAGCAGCCAAAGCGGCAGGGAACCGAACACCGGGGAGCTGTTTTTT.

The chain links TRBV27 to TRBJ1-3; D ambiguous. Between the trimmed V and J ends, which lost 4 bases and 2 bases, there was a span of 9 bases. The CDR3 has 14 amino acids. Per the germline V gene, CDR1 is MNHEY and CDR2 is SMNVEV (reference sequence). The DNA for the CDR3 is TGTGCCAGCAGTTCTGATTACCCTGGAAACACCATATATTTT. As protein: CASSSDYPGNTIYF.

This clonotype has at least ten counts. J is TRBJ2-7 and V is TRBV28; D is ambiguous. Trimming removed 5 bases from V and 1 base from J, with 12 bases in between. CDR1 is MDHEN, CDR2 SYDVKM, per germline. This CDR3 comprises 14 residues. CDR3 loop: CASSPPAQSYEQYF. The DNA for the CDR3 is TGTGCCAGCAGTCCCCCTGCTCAGTCCTACGAGCAGTACTTC. The variable domain in full, with the rest retrieved from reference TRBV28 and TRBJ2-7, is DVKVTQSSRYLVKRTGEKVFLECVQDMDHENMFWYRQDPGLGLRLIYFSYDVKMKEKGDIPEGYSVSREKKERFSLILESASTNQTSMYLCASSPPAQSYEQYFGPGTRLTVT.

There are a few counts of this clonotype. The V gene is TRBV3-1, the J gene TRBJ2-7; tentative D call: TRBD2 (5 bases). The V gene lost 1 base and the J gene lost 2 bases, with 12 bases spanning the gap. Germline values: CDR1 LGHDT, CDR2 YNNKEL (reference sequence). CDR3 size: 15 residues. The CDR3 DNA reads TGTGCCAGCAGCCAAGGCGTTGGGGAGACCTACGAGCAGTACTTC. Amino acids: CASSQGVGETYEQYF.

This clonotype was recorded a few times. A read error may produce the germline difference seen at one junction end. The chain joins TRBV5-3 to TRBJ2-7; D unclear. TRBV5-3 carries the ORF label, with uncertain function. The CDR3 totals 15 residues. DNA of the CDR3: TGTGCCAGCAGCTTTTCCCCCCTGGCGCCCTACGAGCAGTACTTC. This translates into CASSFSPLAPYEQYF.

This clonotype has just a few counts. V gene TRBV3-1 combines with J gene TRBJ2-7; D may be TRBD2 (5 bases). V shed 0 bases and J shed 2 bases, with 14 bases lying between them. Germline CDR1 is LGHDT and CDR2 is YNNKEL (reference sequence). CDR3 length: 16 residues. DNA for the CDR3: TGTGCCAGCAGCCAAGACCGGGCGGGTAATCCCTACGAGCAGTACTTC. This translates into CASSQDRAGNPYEQYF.

This clonotype was counted between two and nine times. The rearrangement links TRBV4-3 to TRBJ2-1; 14 bases map to TRBD2. From germline, CDR1 is LGHNA and CDR2 YSLEER. CDR3 length equals 17 residues. Trimming removed 3 bases from V and 2 bases from J; junction bases left unmatched: 3. The CDR3 is CASSQETSGGAYNEQFF. The CDR3 DNA reads as TGCGCCAGCAGCCAGGAGACTAGCGGGGGGGCCTACAATGAGCAGTTCTTC.

In its sample, this clonotype was seen many times. The chain is built from TRBV5-4 and TRBJ2-5; 8 bases line up with TRBD1. Germline assignment: CDR1 SGHNT and CDR2 YYREEE (reference sequence). With V trimmed by 5 bases and J by 4 bases, 4 bases remained unmatched. The CDR3 is 13 residues long. The CDR3: CASRDRGGETQYF. CDR3 DNA: TGTGCCAGCAGAGACAGGGGTGGAGAGACCCAGTACTTC.

With regard to this clonotype: A clone one base away is much larger, so this may be a read error. The chain joins TRBV13 to TRBJ2-3; the D gene is possibly TRBD2 (5 bases). With 2 bases removed from V and 4 bases from J, the gap between germline ends came to 16 bases. Per the germline V gene, CDR1 is PRHDT and CDR2 is FYEKMQ (reference sequence). This CDR3 has 16 amino acids. In DNA form, the CDR3 reads TGTGCCAGCAGCTTATTTCTCGGGAATCGCGCAGATACGCAGTATTTT. Encoded protein: CASSLFLGNRADTQYF.

A remark on this clonotype: A read error may be the cause here, since a much bigger clone is one base away. The CDR3 sequence: CASLAGGATDTQYF. The CDR3 region has the DNA TGCGCCAGCTTAGCGGGGGGGGCCACAGATACGCAGTATTTT. The chain combines TRBV10-2 with TRBJ2-3; TRBD2 matches 11 bases. There are 14 residues in the CDR3. Trimming cost V 8 bases and J 2 bases; bases outside gene matches: 3. Germline CDR1 WSHSY, CDR2 SAAADI.

V gene TRBV6-6 combines with J gene TRBJ2-7, with D possibly being TRBD1 (6 bases). Germline CDR1 MNHNY, CDR2 SVGAGI (reference sequence). V was shortened by 0 bases and J by 2 bases, with 14 bases between the two germline ends. The CDR3 loop spans 16 amino acids. CDR3 sequence: CASSYSSRTVTYEQYF. The CDR3 DNA sequence: TGTGCCAGCAGTTACTCGAGCAGGACAGTAACCTACGAGCAGTACTTC.

Only a few counts were recorded for this clonotype. The V and J genes are TRBV29-1 and TRBJ2-7, with 10 bases lining up with TRBD1. Germline CDR1 SQVTM, CDR2 ANQGSEA. The CDR3 contains 13 residues. Trimming at V came to 5 bases and at J to 4 bases, leaving 5 bases not matched to a gene. The CDR3, as DNA: TGCAGCGTTTACGGACAGGGGGGTTACGAGCAGTACTTC. It translates to CSVYGQGGYEQYF.

The chain couples TRBV6-2 or TRBV6-3 to TRBJ2-1; 12 bases line up with TRBD2. V lost 4 bases to trimming and J lost 7 bases; unmatched junction nucleotides: 11. Germline V gene data show CDR1 as MNHEY and CDR2 as SVGEGT. The CDR3 consists of 17 residues. This CDR3 is CASSLHLTSGSANEQFF. CDR3 bases: TGTGCCAGCAGTTTACACCTGACTAGCGGGAGTGCGAATGAGCAGTTCTTC.